Listed below are T cell receptor beta chains from one sample, sequenced in a study of T cell repertoires in cytomegalovirus infection. MiXCR, run by TCRdb on the reads, gives a single entry per CDR3 protein. The table includes about 330,000 distinct CDR3 sequences, 9.5% detected once. The sequencing sample was made of PBMCs. These receptors all come from a human donor in good health (CMV status not recorded). Some clones in this sample may be carry-over from other donors' samples. CDR3s include the opening cysteine and the closing phenylalanine or tryptophan. Each record gives: V gene, J gene, D gene, clone size, CDR3 DNA, CDR3 protein. A D gene is named only where the DNA matches it firmly. Some rows mark clone size as missing; the rest say once, few, many or name a class of expanded clone.

>TRBV7-8|TRBJ1-3|-|few
TGTGCCAGCAGCAGCTCAAGGTTGGAGGCTGGAAACACCATATATTTT
CASSSSRLEAGNTIYF
>TRBV10-3|TRBJ1-1|-|few
TGTGCCATCAGTGGGGAGAACACTGAAGCTTTCTTT
CAISGENTEAFF
>TRBV7-2|TRBJ2-7|TRBD2|-
TGTGCCAGCAACTTCGGACTAGCGGGGACCTACGAGCAGTACTTC
CASNFGLAGTYEQYF
>TRBV12-3/TRBV12-4|TRBJ2-1|-|many
TGTGCCAGCAGTTTAAGGCAGGGGGGAATCAATGAGCAGTTCTTC
CASSLRQGGINEQFF
>TRBV4-2|TRBJ1-2|-|few
TGTGCCAGCAGCCGAAGTGAGACGGCTAACTATGGCTACACCTTC
CASSRSETANYGYTF
>TRBV7-2|TRBJ2-7|-|-
TGTGCCAGCAGCTTAGGTCCAGGGTCGGAGGGAGTTAAGGACTTC
CASSLGPGSEGVKDF
>TRBV28|TRBJ2-7|TRBD2|-
TGTGCCAGCAGTTTACTCCGGCTAGCGGGGACCTACGAGCAGTACTTC
CASSLLRLAGTYEQYF
>TRBV7-9|TRBJ2-1|-|many
TGTGCCAGCAGCTTAGGGGTAGGGAAGAATGAGCAGTTCTTC
CASSLGVGKNEQFF
>TRBV7-2|TRBJ2-1|-|few
TGTGCCAGCAGCGCCCAGGGGAGGAATGAGCAGTTCTTC
CASSAQGRNEQFF
>TRBV6-1|TRBJ2-4|-|-
TGTGCCAGCAGTGAACGTGGTCTAGCCAAAAACATTCAGTACTTC
CASSERGLAKNIQYF
>TRBV7-2|TRBJ1-2|TRBD1|many
TGTGCCAGCAGCTTAGTGGGGACAGTAGTCGGCTACACCTTC
CASSLVGTVVGYTF
>TRBV6-6|TRBJ2-3|-|few
TGTGCCAGCAGATTACTACAGGTTTCAGATACGCAGTATTTT
CASRLLQVSDTQYF
>TRBV20-1|TRBJ2-7|-|-
TGCAGTGCTAGATATGCGGAGGGGGAACACTTC
CSARYAEGEHF
>TRBV14|TRBJ1-4|-|few
TGTGCCAGCAGCCAAGATCGGATTTCAGGGGCAACTAATGAAAAACTGTTTTTT
CASSQDRISGATNEKLFF
>TRBV7-6|TRBJ1-1|-|many
TGTGCCAGCAGCCCAATAGACACCGCGCGGGGAGCTTTCTTT
CASSPIDTARGAFF
>TRBV12-3/TRBV12-4|TRBJ1-1|-|few
TGTGCCAGCAGGCCTAATAAGGGGGACACTGAAGCTTTCTTT
CASRPNKGDTEAFF
>TRBV10-1|TRBJ2-7|TRBD2|-
TGCGCCAGCAGTGATGTTAGCGGGAGGGCCGGGGACGAGCAGTACTTC
CASSDVSGRAGDEQYF
>TRBV4-1|TRBJ1-2|-|many
TGCGCCAGCAGCCCTCGGCTGCAGAATAACTATGGCTACACCTTC
CASSPRLQNNYGYTF
>TRBV28|TRBJ2-3|-|many
TGTGCCAGCAGTTTAGTGGCAGGACCAGGAGGGGCAGATACGCAGTATTTT
CASSLVAGPGGADTQYF
>TRBV7-6|TRBJ1-2|-|few
TGTGCCAGCAGTCCGGTGCCTAACTATGGCTACACCTTC
CASSPVPNYGYTF
>TRBV2|TRBJ2-1|-|many
TGTGCCAGCAGTGGCCTCTCTAAGGGGCTTAGCTCCTACAATGAGCAGTTCTTC
CASSGLSKGLSSYNEQFF
>TRBV7-9|TRBJ2-3|TRBD2|few
TGTGCCAGCAGCTTAACTTCGATAGCGGGGGGAACTGAAGATACGCAGTATTTT
CASSLTSIAGGTEDTQYF
>TRBV20-1|TRBJ2-7|-|-
TGCAGTGCTAGAGATCGGGGCGGAGGGTCCTACGAGCAGTACTTC
CSARDRGGGSYEQYF
>TRBV12-3/TRBV12-4|TRBJ2-2|-|many
TGTGCCAGCAGTTTAGGGACTTACACCGGGGAGCTGTTTTTT
CASSLGTYTGELFF
>TRBV15|TRBJ1-1|TRBD1|-
TGTGCCACCAGCAGGGGACAGGCGGCCACTGAAGCTTTCTTT
CATSRGQAATEAFF
>TRBV12-3/TRBV12-4|TRBJ2-5|-|few
TGTGCCAGCAGCTTAAATAGTCCCTCAGAGACCCAGTACTTC
CASSLNSPSETQYF
>TRBV28|TRBJ2-6|-|many
TGTGCCAGCAGTTTAATATCCCCAGCCTCTTCCTCTGGGGCCAACGTCCTGACTTTC
CASSLISPASSSGANVLTF
>TRBV29-1|TRBJ1-1|-|-
TGCAGCGTCTCAGGCCCGAACACTGAAGCTTTCTTT
CSVSGPNTEAFF
>TRBV9|TRBJ1-1|-|few
TGTGCCAGCAGCGTAGATTTAGGGAACACTGAAGCTTTCTTT
CASSVDLGNTEAFF
>TRBV11-2|TRBJ2-3|TRBD2|many
TGTGCCAGCAGCTCAAAGCAGTCCCTAGCGGTCAGCACAGATACGCAGTATTTT
CASSSKQSLAVSTDTQYF
>TRBV14|TRBJ1-2|-|few
TGTGCCAGCAGCTCAGGGACTTGGCTTTTAGGCTACACCTTC
CASSSGTWLLGYTF
>TRBV7-9|TRBJ2-1|-|few
TGTGCCAGCAGCCCCCGCGCGACAGGGAGGAATGAGCAGTTCTTC
CASSPRATGRNEQFF
>TRBV15|TRBJ2-1|-|-
TGTGCCACCAGCAGCAGAGCGGGTCGTCCCAATGAGCAGTTCTTC
CATSSRAGRPNEQFF
>TRBV2|TRBJ2-7|-|-
TGTGCCAGCAGTGGTGGTCCCCCCCCCTACGAGCAGTACTTC
CASSGGPPPYEQYF
>TRBV6-5|TRBJ2-2|-|many
TGTGCCAGCAGTTACGGCCAAACCACCGGGGAGCTGTTTTTT
CASSYGQTTGELFF